A single sample is the source of the 20 T cell receptor beta chains below, sequenced in a study of blood T cell repertoires in COVID-19. TCRdb keeps only in-frame clones here, not all; method: immunoSEQ multiplex PCR. This table has tens of thousands of clones, 80% to 85% appearing once. Sequencing was done on a sample of peripheral blood. The receptors were sampled from a man aged 30 to 45 with COVID-19, enrolled during active disease.

The CDR3 nucleotides are TGTGCCATCAGTGACAACAGGGAGAAACTGTTTTTT. Residues: CAISDNREKLFF. This chain joins TRBV10-3 and TRBJ1-4; tentative D call: TRBD1 (6 bases). The CDR3 runs to 12 residues. CDR1 is ENHRY, CDR2 SYGVKD, per germline. V was shortened by 3 bases and J by 11 bases, with 10 bases between the two germline ends.

V is TRBV3-1 (or the pseudogene TRBV3-2) and J is TRBJ2-2; D may be TRBD1 (5 bases). Looked up from germline, CDR1 is LGHDT and CDR2 is YNNKEL (reference sequence). Trimming took 1 base from V and 0 from J, leaving 6 bases between them. This CDR3 is built from 15 residues. The CDR3: CASSQGGANTGELFF. CDR3 coding DNA: TGTGCCAGCAGCCAAGGGGGCGCGAACACCGGGGAGCTGTTTTTT.

In this sample, this clone is large. V and J are TRBV6-4 and TRBJ2-1; TRBD1 aligns across 11 bases. Germline loops: CDR1 MRHNA, CDR2 SNTAGT. CDR3 length: 14 amino acids. The ends lost 2 bases at V and 6 bases at J; junction bases unmatched: 0. CDR3 residues: CASSDGTGGNEQFF. CDR3 DNA: TGTGCCAGCAGTGACGGGACAGGGGGCAATGAGCAGTTCTTC.

V gene TRBV12-3 or TRBV12-4 combines with J gene TRBJ2-1; D possibly corresponds to TRBD2 (7 bases). This CDR3 comprises 13 residues. The V end lost 3 bases, the J end lost 7 bases, and 10 bases lay between the germline ends. The CDR3 region is CASSFGGRNEQFF. The CDR3, as DNA: TGTGCCAGCAGTTTCGGGGGGCGGAATGAGCAGTTCTTC.

The genes are TRBV10-3 and TRBJ1-2; D gene ambiguous. The V and J ends lost 2 bases and 4 bases respectively, with 11 bases between them. Germline V gives CDR1 ENHRY, CDR2 SYGVKD. CDR3 length: 14 amino acids. The CDR3 sequence is CAISEKGEGYGYTF. CDR3 coding DNA: TGTGCCATCAGTGAGAAGGGAGAGGGCTATGGCTACACCTTC.

V and J are TRBV28 and TRBJ2-7, with D tentatively TRBD1 (5 bases). The V and J ends lost 6 bases and 2 bases respectively, with 8 bases between them. This CDR3 has 12 residues. Germline loops: CDR1 MDHEN, CDR2 SYDVKM. The CDR3 DNA reads as TGTGCCAGCAGCCTCAGGGCCTACGAGCAGTACTTC. It yields the protein CASSLRAYEQYF. Together with reference TRBV28 and TRBJ2-7, the CDR3 gives the full variable domain: DVKVTQSSRYLVKRTGEKVFLECVQDMDHENMFWYRQDPGLGLRLIYFSYDVKMKEKGDIPEGYSVSREKKERFSLILESASTNQTSMYLCASSLRAYEQYFGPGTRLTVT.

This chain uses TRBV5-1 with TRBJ2-3; a weak D match, TRBD2 (6 bases). This CDR3 spans 14 amino acids. The germline V gene encodes CDR1 SGHRS and CDR2 YFSETQ. Trimming took 7 bases from V and 4 from J, leaving 16 bases between them. The CDR3 coding sequence is TGCGCCAGCCGTCTGGGGACTCCCCCAGATACGCAGTATTTT. It translates to CASRLGTPPDTQYF.

The chain combines TRBV27 with TRBJ1-4; maybe TRBD1 (6 bases). The V and J ends lost 9 bases and 8 bases respectively, with 13 bases between them. The CDR3 contains 12 residues. The germline CDR1 and CDR2 sequences are MNHEY and SMNVEV (reference sequence). The CDR3 sequence is CASAGGGEKLFF. CDR3 sequence (DNA): TGTGCCAGTGCGGGGGGCGGAGAAAAACTGTTTTTT.

The chain combines TRBV5-4 with TRBJ2-5; tentatively, D is TRBD2 (5 bases). This CDR3 comprises 13 residues. The germline gives CDR1 SGHNT, CDR2 YYREEE (reference sequence). The germline V and J ends were trimmed by 7 bases and 10 bases, with 20 bases remaining between them. In nucleotides, the CDR3 is TGTGCCAGCTCGGTGGCGGGCCAAGATGGCCAGTACTTC. The encoded protein is CASSVAGQDGQYF.

The count of this clone is one. This chain links TRBV9 with TRBJ1-2; 8 bases map to TRBD1. V dropped 4 bases and J dropped 8; count of bases not matched to a gene: 7. Per germline, CDR1 SGDLS and CDR2 YYNGEE. CDR3 size: 13 residues. CDR3 region: CASSRRTGRGYTF. Written as DNA, the CDR3 is TGTGCCAGCAGCCGGCGGACAGGGAGAGGCTACACCTTC.

The rearrangement joins TRBV5-6 to TRBJ2-5; perhaps TRBD1 as D (7 bases). The V end lost 5 bases, the J end lost 4 bases, and 30 bases lay between the germline ends. The CDR3 loop spans 19 amino acids. Germline V gene sequence: CDR1 SGHDT, CDR2 YYEEEE. The CDR3 DNA is TGTGCCAGCAGTCAAAAGGAGGGGGCAGCGATCTTTCTATTAGAGACCCAGTACTTC. It codes for CASSQKEGAAIFLLETQYF.

Regarding this clone: A read error may account for a junction end that differs from germline. This chain connects TRBV10-3 to TRBJ1-6; D not resolved. CDR1 and CDR2 from the germline V gene are ENHRY and SYGVKD. This CDR3 contains 13 residues. CDR3 nucleotide sequence: TGTGCCATCAGGGAGTCCAGGTATTCACCCCTCCACTTT. Residues: CAIRESRYSPLHF.

This chain connects TRBV21-1 to TRBJ1-2; the table's D call, TRBD1, was not checked against the DNA. TRBV21-1 is a known pseudogene. The CDR3 loop spans 15 amino acids. In DNA, the CDR3 is TGTGCCAGCAGCAAGGTTTCAGGGGGAGGCGGCGGCTACACCTTC. This gives the protein CASSKVSGGGGGYTF.

This chain uses TRBV6-6 with TRBJ1-2; 9 positions match TRBD1. J lost 1 base, V lost 10 bases, and 7 bases had no gene match. This CDR3 comprises 14 residues. Germline CDR1 and CDR2: MNHNY and SVGAGI (reference sequence). DNA for the CDR3: TGTGCCAATTCGGGACAGGGACTTAACTATGGCTACACCTTC. Translation: CANSGQGLNYGYTF.

The V and J genes are TRBV5-4 and TRBJ2-6; TRBD1 matches at 9 bases. Unmatched junction bases numbered 11, after V lost 0 bases and J lost 1 base. This CDR3 has 20 amino acids. Germline assignment: CDR1 SGHNT and CDR2 YYREEE (reference sequence). The CDR3 region has the DNA TGTGCCAGCAGCTTGGCCCAGCTTAGGACAGGGGTATCTGGGGCCAACGTCCTGACTTTC. Translated, it gives CASSLAQLRTGVSGANVLTF.

This clone was observed a single time. This sequence joins TRBV11-2 and TRBJ2-7; no reliable D call. This CDR3 comprises 14 residues. V lost 5 bases and J 6 bases, leaving 17 bases between the germline ends. Germline CDR1 is SGHAT and CDR2 is FQNNGV. CDR3: CASSPPRIASEQYF. The CDR3 nucleotides are TGTGCCAGCAGCCCTCCTCGTATAGCTAGCGAGCAGTACTTC.

This clone was observed once. The V and J genes are TRBV9 and TRBJ2-7; D may be TRBD1 (5 bases). Germline CDR1 is SGDLS and CDR2 is YYNGEE. This CDR3 comprises 14 residues. The V end lost 4 bases, the J end lost 2 bases, and 13 bases lay between the germline ends. The CDR3 region is CASSPSTATYEQYF. CDR3 coding DNA: TGTGCCAGCAGCCCCTCGACAGCAACCTACGAGCAGTACTTC.

The chain links TRBV5-6 to TRBJ1-4; D uncertain. The CDR3 is made up of 14 amino acids. Per germline, CDR1 SGHDT and CDR2 YYEEEE. The V and J ends lost 1 base and 4 bases respectively, with 8 bases between them. DNA of the CDR3: TGTGCCAGCAGCTTGAAAAACGGTAATGAAAAACTGTTTTTT. Translating gives CASSLKNGNEKLFF. The variable domain in full, with the rest retrieved from reference TRBV5-6 and TRBJ1-4, is DAGVTQSPTHLIKTRGQQVTLRCSPKSGHDTVSWYQQALGQGPQFIFQYYEEEERQRGNFPDRFSGHQFPNYSSELNVNALLLGDSALYLCASSLKNGNEKLFFGSGTQLSVL.

V and J are TRBV7-2 and TRBJ2-5, with D possibly TRBD1 on 5 matching bases. This CDR3 contains 11 residues. CDR1 is SGHTA, CDR2 FQGNSA, per germline. Trimming took off 5 bases at V and 5 bases at J, with 6 bases between the two ends. The CDR3 loop is CASSDSETQYF. The CDR3 region has the DNA TGTGCCAGCAGCGACAGTGAGACCCAGTACTTC.

This chain joins TRBV4-1 and TRBJ2-1, with 10 bases identical to TRBD2. The ends lost 0 bases at V and 9 bases at J; junction bases unmatched: 11. The germline V gene encodes CDR1 MGHRA and CDR2 YSYEKL. The CDR3 contains 17 residues. The CDR3 DNA is TGCGCCAGCAGCCAAGAAGTGCCTAGCGGGAGAGGTGGTGAGCAGTTCTTC. Protein product: CASSQEVPSGRGGEQFF.